The 22 T cell receptor beta chains in this list originate from one sample, sequenced in a study of PD-1 blockade in classical Hodgkin lymphoma. Profiled with immunoSEQ multiplex PCR; TCRdb holds only in-frame clones, not every one. The repertoire includes 50,000 to 75,000 clones, around 88% of them detected once, and around an eighth sits in the top ten. Every one of the patients relapsed after autologous stem cell transplantation (brentuximab vedotin exposure was variable). The sequencing used peripheral blood mononuclear cells (PBMCs), collected at baseline. The source is a human donor with classical Hodgkin lymphoma.

The rearrangement links TRBV11-3 to TRBJ2-1, with D uncertain. V was pared by 1 base and J by 5 bases, with 3 bases between. The germline V gene has CDR1 SGHNT and CDR2 YENEEA. This CDR3 contains 12 residues. The CDR3 region is CASSLVDNEQFF. Written as DNA, the CDR3 is TGTGCCAGCAGCTTAGTGGACAATGAGCAGTTCTTC.

Here the CDR3 DNA reads TGTGCCAGCAGCCGGGGACAGACGAACACTGAAGCTTTCTTT. Encoded protein: CASSRGQTNTEAFF. The V call is TRBV7-2, the J call TRBJ1-1, with 7 bases matching TRBD1. This CDR3 spans 14 amino acids. Germline V CDR1 and CDR2: SGHTA, FQGNSA. Trimming removed 5 bases from V and 1 base from J; junction bases left unmatched: 4.

This chain uses TRBV6-5 with TRBJ1-1; TRBD1 might be the D (5 bases). V lost 5 bases, J lost 1 base, and 14 bases lay in between. CDR3 length equals 15 residues. The germline CDR1 and CDR2 sequences are MNHEY and SVGAGI. DNA of the CDR3: TGTGCCAGCAGTGGGTACGGCGGGGCGAACACTGAAGCTTTCTTT. Its protein is CASSGYGGANTEAFF.

The J gene is TRBJ1-1, the V gene TRBV7-6; no clear D. The CDR3 runs 13 residues. V gave up 0 bases and J gave up 5 bases, with 7 bases separating them. Per germline, CDR1 SGHVS and CDR2 FNYEAQ. CDR3 sequence reads: CASSLARATEAFF. The CDR3 region has the DNA TGTGCCAGCAGCTTAGCTCGTGCAACTGAAGCTTTCTTT.

Here the CDR3 DNA reads TGTGCCTGGAACGTGTGGGACAGGGGCTACAATGAGCAGTTCTTC. Translation: CAWNVWDRGYNEQFF. This rearrangement joins TRBV30 to TRBJ2-1; TRBD1 matches 10 bases. Germline V gene data show CDR1 as GTSNPN and CDR2 as SVGIG (reference sequence). The CDR3 runs to 15 residues. V dropped 4 bases and J dropped 3; count of bases not matched to a gene: 6. Using reference TRBV30 and TRBJ2-1 for the parts outside the CDR3, the full variable domain is SQTIHQWPATLVQPVGSPLSLECTVEGTSNPNLYWYRQAAGRGLQLLFYSVGIGQISSEVPQNLSASRPQDRQFILSSKKLLLSDSGFYLCAWNVWDRGYNEQFFGPGTRLTVL.

The chain links TRBV30 to TRBJ2-3; D perhaps matches TRBD2 (5 bases). CDR3 length: 14 residues. V lost 8 bases and J lost 2, with 17 bases in between. Germline V lookup: CDR1 GTSNPN, CDR2 SVGIG (reference sequence). The CDR3 reads CAVSGSTLTDTQYF. CDR3 bases: TGTGCCGTATCGGGATCCACACTCACAGATACGCAGTATTTT.

This rearrangement joins TRBV5-6 to TRBJ1-2; D gene ambiguous. This CDR3 contains 10 residues. Germline V gene data show CDR1 as SGHDT and CDR2 as YYEEEE. V lost 1 base, J lost 6 bases, and 1 base lay in between. The CDR3 bases are TGTGCCAGCAGCTTGAATGGCTACACCTTC. Protein: CASSLNGYTF.

This clone has a handful of counts. The chain links TRBV7-3 to TRBJ1-6, with TRBD1 matching over 8 bases. This CDR3 has 15 residues. The J segment lost 6 bases and the V segment lost 2 bases, leaving 3 bases of the junction unmatched. From germline, CDR1 is SGHTA and CDR2 FQGTGA. CDR3 nucleotide sequence: TGTGCCAGCAGCTTAGCCGGACAGGGTAATTCACCCCTCCACTTT. It codes for CASSLAGQGNSPLHF.

CDR3 residues: CASSSWHRESSGNTIYF. CDR3 DNA sequence: TGTGCCAGCAGCTCTTGGCACAGGGAAAGCTCTGGAAACACCATATATTTT. This sequence joins TRBV11-2 and TRBJ1-3; a possible D gene is TRBD1 (6 bases). Germline loops: CDR1 SGHAT, CDR2 FQNNGV. Trimming left V 4 bases short and J 0 bases short, with 16 bases between. This CDR3 spans 17 amino acids.

The chain is built from TRBV29-1 and TRBJ1-2; possibly TRBD1 for D (5 bases). The CDR3 covers 14 residues. The V end was cut by 5 bases, the J end by 4 bases, with 17 bases between. Germline CDR1 reads SQVTM; CDR2 reads ANQGSEA. CDR3 in DNA: TGCAGCGTTCCCACTTTAGAAGGGACCTATGGCTACACCTTC. Translation gives CSVPTLEGTYGYTF.

The chain combines TRBV4-1 with TRBJ2-1; D is tentatively TRBD1 or TRBD2 (5 bases each). Germline V gene data show CDR1 as MGHRA and CDR2 as YSYEKL. V dropped 8 bases and J dropped 0 bases, with 8 bases sitting between them. This CDR3 is built from 13 residues. The CDR3 DNA follows: TGCGCCAGCCGGGACCCCTCCTACAATGAGCAGTTCTTC. Protein sequence: CASRDPSYNEQFF.

The V and J genes are TRBV4-1 and TRBJ2-2, with unresolved D. The V and J ends lost 6 bases and 9 bases respectively, with 14 bases between them. Germline V lookup: CDR1 MGHRA, CDR2 YSYEKL. CDR3 length: 13 amino acids. CDR3 sequence (DNA): TGCGCCAGCAGTCCTGTTGAAGGCCGGGAGCTGTTTTTT. Residues: CASSPVEGRELFF.

V and J are TRBV2 and TRBJ2-1, with D uncertain. The CDR3 loop spans 11 amino acids. Germline CDR1 reads SNHLY; CDR2 reads FYNNEI. Trimming took off 7 bases at V and 8 bases at J, with 9 bases between the two ends. DNA of the CDR3: TGTGCCAGCAAATGGAGCCATGAGCAGTTCTTC. Protein product: CASKWSHEQFF.

The chain is built from TRBV7-3 and TRBJ2-2; 7 bases agree with TRBD1. CDR3 size: 19 residues. Germline values: CDR1 SGHTA, CDR2 FQGTGA. The trim removed 1 base at V and 3 bases at J, leaving 14 bases unmatched. CDR3 coding DNA: TGTGCCAGCAGCTTAAGGTCCCTGGCTGACAGGGATGACACCGGGGAGCTGTTTTTT. It specifies CASSLRSLADRDDTGELFF.

The J gene is TRBJ1-4, the V gene TRBV20-1; D gene ambiguous. The CDR3 length is 11 residues. Germline V gene data show CDR1 as DFQATT and CDR2 as SNEGSKA (reference sequence). Trimming took 3 bases from V and 8 from J, leaving 7 bases between them. Written as DNA, the CDR3 is TGCAGTGCTAGGCGGCTGGAAAAACTGTTTTTT. Protein sequence: CSARRLEKLFF.

V gene TRBV11-2 combines with J gene TRBJ1-1; D is undetermined. This CDR3 region has 13 residues. Trimming removed 0 bases from V and 7 bases from J, with 9 bases in between. Germline CDR1 is SGHAT and CDR2 is FQNNGV. The CDR3 DNA follows: TGTGCCAGCAGCTTAGATAGGACGGTTGAAGCTTTCTTT. Its translation: CASSLDRTVEAFF.

CDR3 sequence reads: CASSLATGGRNEKLFF. CDR3 sequence (DNA): TGTGCCAGCAGCTTGGCCACCGGGGGCCGTAATGAAAAACTGTTTTTT. The V call is TRBV5-6, the J call TRBJ1-4, with D perhaps TRBD1 (6 bases). The CDR3 consists of 16 residues. V was clipped by 0 bases and J by 4 bases, with 13 bases between them. The germline V gene encodes CDR1 SGHDT and CDR2 YYEEEE.

This clone showed up just once. The gene calls are TRBV18 and TRBJ2-7; no firm D call. Germline V gives CDR1 KGHSH, CDR2 LQKENI. V was pared by 3 bases and J by 4 bases, with 13 bases between. This CDR3 has 14 residues. CDR3 amino acids: CASSPERFPYEQYF. CDR3 nucleotide sequence: TGTGCCAGCTCACCGGAAAGGTTTCCATACGAGCAGTACTTC.

The CDR3 DNA sequence: TGTGCCAGCAGCCACAACAATGAGCAGTTCTTC. Its protein product is CASSHNNEQFF. The genes are TRBV6-5 and TRBJ2-1; no definite D call. The CDR3 is 11 amino acids. Germline CDR1 is MNHEY and CDR2 is SVGAGI. Trimming cost V 6 bases and J 5 bases, with 5 bases left between them.

Here the CDR3 reads CASSQPGGSNQPQHF. CDR3 DNA sequence: TGTGCCAGCAGCCAGCCTGGGGGGAGCAATCAGCCCCAGCATTTT. The chain combines TRBV11-1 with TRBJ1-5; D is possibly TRBD1 (5 bases). The CDR3 consists of 15 residues. V lost 5 bases and J 1 base, leaving 12 bases between the germline ends. Per the germline V gene, CDR1 is SGHAT and CDR2 is FQDESV (reference sequence).

This sequence joins TRBV11-2 and TRBJ1-5; 7 bases are shared with TRBD1. The germline gives CDR1 SGHAT, CDR2 FQNNGV. With 5 bases clipped from V and 5 bases from J, the junction kept 9 bases outside the gene matches. There are 15 residues in the CDR3. Written as DNA, the CDR3 is TGTGCCAGCAGCCCAAGGACAGGCCTACATCAGCCCCAGCATTTT. Residues: CASSPRTGLHQPQHF.

This chain connects TRBV28 to TRBJ2-7, with D perhaps TRBD1 or TRBD2 (5 bases each). The CDR3 is 14 residues long. V was trimmed by 5 bases and J by 3 bases, leaving 14 bases between them. Germline lookup yields CDR1 MDHEN and CDR2 SYDVKM. DNA for the CDR3: TGTGCCAGCAGTGTACCGGGACGGAACTACGAGCAGTACTTC. Its protein product is CASSVPGRNYEQYF. The full variable domain, its missing parts supplied by reference TRBV28 and TRBJ2-7, is DVKVTQSSRYLVKRTGEKVFLECVQDMDHENMFWYRQDPGLGLRLIYFSYDVKMKEKGDIPEGYSVSREKKERFSLILESASTNQTSMYLCASSVPGRNYEQYFGPGTRLTVT.